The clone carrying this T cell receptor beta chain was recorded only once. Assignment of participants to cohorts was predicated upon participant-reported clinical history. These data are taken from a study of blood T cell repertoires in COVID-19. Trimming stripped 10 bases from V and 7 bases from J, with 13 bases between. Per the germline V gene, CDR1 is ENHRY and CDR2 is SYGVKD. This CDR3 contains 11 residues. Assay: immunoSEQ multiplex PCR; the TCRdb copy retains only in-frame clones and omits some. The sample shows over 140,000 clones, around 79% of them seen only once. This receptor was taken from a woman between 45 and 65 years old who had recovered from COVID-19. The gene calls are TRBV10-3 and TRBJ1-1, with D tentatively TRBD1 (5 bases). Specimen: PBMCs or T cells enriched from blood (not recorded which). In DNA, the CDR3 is TGTGCCACGACTCAGGGCGTTGAAGCTTTCTTT. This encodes CATTQGVEAFF.